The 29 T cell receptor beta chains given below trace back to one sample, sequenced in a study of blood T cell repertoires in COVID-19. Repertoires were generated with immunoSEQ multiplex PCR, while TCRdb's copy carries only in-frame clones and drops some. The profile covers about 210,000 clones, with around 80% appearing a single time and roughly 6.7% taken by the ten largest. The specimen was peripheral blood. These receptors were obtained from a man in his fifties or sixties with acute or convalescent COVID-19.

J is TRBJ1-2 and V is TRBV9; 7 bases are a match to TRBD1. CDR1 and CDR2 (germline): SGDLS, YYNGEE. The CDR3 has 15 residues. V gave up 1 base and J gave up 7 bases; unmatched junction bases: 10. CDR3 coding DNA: TGTGCCAGCAGCGTATACAACAGGGGCGGAGGTGGCTACACCTTC. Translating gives CASSVYNRGGGGYTF. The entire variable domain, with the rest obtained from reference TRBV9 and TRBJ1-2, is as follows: DSGVTQTPKHLITATGQRVTLRCSPRSGDLSVYWYQQSLDQGLQFLIQYYNGEERAKGNILERFSAQQFPDLHSELNLSSLELGDSALYFCASSVYNRGGGGYTFGSGTRLTVV.

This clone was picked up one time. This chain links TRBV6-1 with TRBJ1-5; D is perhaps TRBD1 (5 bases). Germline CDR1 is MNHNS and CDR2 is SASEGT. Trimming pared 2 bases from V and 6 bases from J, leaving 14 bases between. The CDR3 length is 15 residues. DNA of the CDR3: TGTGCCAGCAGTGAAATAAGGGGAATTGTTCAGCCCCAGCATTTT. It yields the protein CASSEIRGIVQPQHF.

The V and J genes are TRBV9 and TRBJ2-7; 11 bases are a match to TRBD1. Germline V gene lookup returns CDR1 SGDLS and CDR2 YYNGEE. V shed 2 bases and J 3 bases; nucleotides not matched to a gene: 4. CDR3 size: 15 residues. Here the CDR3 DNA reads TGTGCCAGCAGCGTGTCCGGGACAGGGGGCTACGAGCAGTACTTC. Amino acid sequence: CASSVSGTGGYEQYF.

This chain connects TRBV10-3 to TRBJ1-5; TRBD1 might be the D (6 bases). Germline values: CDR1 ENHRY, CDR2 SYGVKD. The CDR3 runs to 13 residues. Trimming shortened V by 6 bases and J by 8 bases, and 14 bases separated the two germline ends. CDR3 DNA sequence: TGTGCCATCAGCCCGACAGGAGCAGAGCCCCAGCATTTT. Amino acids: CAISPTGAEPQHF.

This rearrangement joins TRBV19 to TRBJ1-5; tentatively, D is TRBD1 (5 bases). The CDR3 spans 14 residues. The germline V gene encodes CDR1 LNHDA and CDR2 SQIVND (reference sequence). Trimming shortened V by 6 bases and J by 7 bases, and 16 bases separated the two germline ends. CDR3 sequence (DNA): TGTGCCAGTAGGACCGTCGCAGGGAAACAGCCCCAGCATTTT. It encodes CASRTVAGKQPQHF.

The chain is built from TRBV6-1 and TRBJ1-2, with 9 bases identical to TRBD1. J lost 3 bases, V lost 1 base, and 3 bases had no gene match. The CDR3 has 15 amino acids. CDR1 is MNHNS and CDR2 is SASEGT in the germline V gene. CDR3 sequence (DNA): TGTGCCAGCAGTGAAGGCAGGACAGGGGACTATGGCTACACCTTC. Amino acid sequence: CASSEGRTGDYGYTF.

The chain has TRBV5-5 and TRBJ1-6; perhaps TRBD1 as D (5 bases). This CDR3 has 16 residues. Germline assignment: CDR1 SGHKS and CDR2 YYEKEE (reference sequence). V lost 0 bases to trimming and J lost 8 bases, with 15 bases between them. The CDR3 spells CASSLDVWTFDSPLHF. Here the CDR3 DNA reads TGTGCCAGCAGCTTGGATGTTTGGACATTTGATTCACCCCTCCACTTT. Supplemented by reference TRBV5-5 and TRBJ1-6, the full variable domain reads DAGVTQSPTHLIKTRGQQVTLRCSPISGHKSVSWYQQVLGQGPQFIFQYYEKEERGRGNFPDRFSARQFPNYSSELNVNALLLGDSALYLCASSLDVWTFDSPLHFGNGTRLTVT.

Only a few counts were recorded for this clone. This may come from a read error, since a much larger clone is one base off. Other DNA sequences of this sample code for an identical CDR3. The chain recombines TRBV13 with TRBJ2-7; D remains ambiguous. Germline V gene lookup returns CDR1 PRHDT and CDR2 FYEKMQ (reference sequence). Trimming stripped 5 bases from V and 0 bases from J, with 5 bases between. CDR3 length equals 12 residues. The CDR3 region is CASSLSSYEQYF. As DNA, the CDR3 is TGTGCCAGCAGCCTCAGCTCCTACGAGCAGTACTTC. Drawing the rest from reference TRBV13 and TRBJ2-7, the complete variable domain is AAGVIQSPRHLIKEKRETATLKCYPIPRHDTVYWYQQGPGQDPQFLISFYEKMQSDKGSIPDRFSAQQFSDYHSELNMSSLELGDSALYFCASSLSSYEQYFGPGTRLTVT.

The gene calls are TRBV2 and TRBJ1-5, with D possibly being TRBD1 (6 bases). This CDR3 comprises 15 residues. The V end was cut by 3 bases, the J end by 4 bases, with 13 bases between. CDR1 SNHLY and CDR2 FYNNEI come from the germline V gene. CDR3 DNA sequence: TGTGCCAGCAGTGATATCGGACAGAGAAATCAGCCCCAGCATTTT. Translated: CASSDIGQRNQPQHF.

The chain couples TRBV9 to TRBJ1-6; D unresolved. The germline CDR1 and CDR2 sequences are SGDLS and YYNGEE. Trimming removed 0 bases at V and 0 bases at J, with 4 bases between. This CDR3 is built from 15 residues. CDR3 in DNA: TGTGCCAGCAGCGTAGCCAGCTCCTATAATTCACCCCTCCACTTT. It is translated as CASSVASSYNSPLHF.

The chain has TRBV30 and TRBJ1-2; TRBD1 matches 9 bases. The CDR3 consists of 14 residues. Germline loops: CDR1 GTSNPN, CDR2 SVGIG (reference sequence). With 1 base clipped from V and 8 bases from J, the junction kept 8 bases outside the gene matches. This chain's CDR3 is CAWSDIQGAKGYTF. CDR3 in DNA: TGTGCCTGGAGTGACATACAGGGGGCTAAGGGCTACACCTTC. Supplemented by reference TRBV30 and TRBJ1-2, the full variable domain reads SQTIHQWPATLVQPVGSPLSLECTVEGTSNPNLYWYRQAAGRGLQLLFYSVGIGQISSEVPQNLSASRPQDRQFILSSKKLLLSDSGFYLCAWSDIQGAKGYTFGSGTRLTVV.

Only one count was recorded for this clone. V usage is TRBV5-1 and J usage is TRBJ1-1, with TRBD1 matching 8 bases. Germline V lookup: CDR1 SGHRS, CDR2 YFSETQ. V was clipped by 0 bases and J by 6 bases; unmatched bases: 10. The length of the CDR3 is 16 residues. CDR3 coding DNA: TGCGCCAGCAGCTTGGCTCCAGGGGGCGAATACGCTGAAGCTTTCTTT. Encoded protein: CASSLAPGGEYAEAFF.

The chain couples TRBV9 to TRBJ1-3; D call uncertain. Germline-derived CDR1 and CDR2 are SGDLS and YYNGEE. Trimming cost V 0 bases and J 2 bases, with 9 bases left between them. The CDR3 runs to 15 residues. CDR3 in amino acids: CASSVDGSPGNTIYF. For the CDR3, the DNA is TGTGCCAGCAGCGTAGACGGTTCGCCTGGAAACACCATATATTTT.

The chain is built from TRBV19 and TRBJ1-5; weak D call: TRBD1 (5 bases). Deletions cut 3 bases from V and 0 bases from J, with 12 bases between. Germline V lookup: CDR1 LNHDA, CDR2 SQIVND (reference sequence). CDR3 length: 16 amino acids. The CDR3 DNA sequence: TGTGCCAGTAGTATTAGCCCAGGGAATAGCAATCAGCCCCAGCATTTT. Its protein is CASSISPGNSNQPQHF. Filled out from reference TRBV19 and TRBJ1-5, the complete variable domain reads DGGITQSPKYLFRKEGQNVTLSCEQNLNHDAMYWYRQDPGQGLRLIYYSQIVNDFQKGDIAEGYSVSREKKESFPLTVTSAQKNPTAFYLCASSISPGNSNQPQHFGDGTRLSIL.

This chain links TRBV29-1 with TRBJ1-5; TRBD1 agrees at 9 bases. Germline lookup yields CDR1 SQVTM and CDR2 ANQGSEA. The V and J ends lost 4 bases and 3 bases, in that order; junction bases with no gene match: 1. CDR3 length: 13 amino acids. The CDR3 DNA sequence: TGCAGCGTTGCACAGGGGGCCAATCAGCCCCAGCATTTT. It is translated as CSVAQGANQPQHF.

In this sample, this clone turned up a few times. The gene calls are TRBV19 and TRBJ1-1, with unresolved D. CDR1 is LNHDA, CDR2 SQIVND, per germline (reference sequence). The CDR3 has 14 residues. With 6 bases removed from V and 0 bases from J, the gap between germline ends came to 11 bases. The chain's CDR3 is CASSKEKLNTEAFF. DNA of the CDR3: TGTGCCAGTAGCAAGGAGAAACTGAACACTGAAGCTTTCTTT.

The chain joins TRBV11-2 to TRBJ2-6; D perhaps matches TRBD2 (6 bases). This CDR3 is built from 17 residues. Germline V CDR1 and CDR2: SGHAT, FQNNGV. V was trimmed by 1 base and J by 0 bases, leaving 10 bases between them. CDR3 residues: CASSLGTTASGANVLTF. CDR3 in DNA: TGTGCCAGCAGCTTAGGGACTACCGCCTCTGGGGCCAACGTCCTGACTTTC.

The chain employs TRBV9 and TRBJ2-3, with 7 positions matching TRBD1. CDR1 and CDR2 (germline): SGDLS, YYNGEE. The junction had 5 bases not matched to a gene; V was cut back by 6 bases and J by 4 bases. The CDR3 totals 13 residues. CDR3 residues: CASNDRDPDTQYF. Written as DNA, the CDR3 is TGTGCCAGCAATGACAGGGACCCAGATACGCAGTATTTT.

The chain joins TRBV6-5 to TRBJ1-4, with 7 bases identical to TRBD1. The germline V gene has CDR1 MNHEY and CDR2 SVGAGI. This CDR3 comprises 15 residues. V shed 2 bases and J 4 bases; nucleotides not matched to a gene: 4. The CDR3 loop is CASSYGDSFNEKLFF. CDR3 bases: TGTGCCAGCAGTTACGGGGACAGCTTTAATGAAAAACTGTTTTTT.

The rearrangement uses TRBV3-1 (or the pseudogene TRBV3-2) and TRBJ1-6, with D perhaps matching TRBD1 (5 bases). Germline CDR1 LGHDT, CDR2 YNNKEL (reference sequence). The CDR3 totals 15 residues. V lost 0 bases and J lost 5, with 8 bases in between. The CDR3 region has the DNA TGTGCCAGCAGCCAAGATAGGGGTAATAATTCACCCCTCCACTTT. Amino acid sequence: CASSQDRGNNSPLHF.

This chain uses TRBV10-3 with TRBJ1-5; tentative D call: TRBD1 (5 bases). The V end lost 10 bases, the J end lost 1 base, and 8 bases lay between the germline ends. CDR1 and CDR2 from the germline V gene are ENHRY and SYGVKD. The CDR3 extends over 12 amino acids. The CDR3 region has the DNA TGTGCCACACGACAGAGCAATCAGCCCCAGCATTTT. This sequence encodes CATRQSNQPQHF.

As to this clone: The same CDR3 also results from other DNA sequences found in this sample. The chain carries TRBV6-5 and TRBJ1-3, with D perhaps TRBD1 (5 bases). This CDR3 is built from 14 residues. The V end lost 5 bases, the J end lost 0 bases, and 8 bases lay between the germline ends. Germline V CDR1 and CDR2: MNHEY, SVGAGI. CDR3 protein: CASSRQSSGNTIYF. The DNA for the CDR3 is TGTGCCAGCAGTCGACAGAGCTCTGGAAACACCATATATTTT.

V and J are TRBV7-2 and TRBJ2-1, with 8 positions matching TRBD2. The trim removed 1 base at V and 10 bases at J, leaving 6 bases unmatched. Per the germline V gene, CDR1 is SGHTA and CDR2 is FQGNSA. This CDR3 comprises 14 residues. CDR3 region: CASSLVGLAGEQFF. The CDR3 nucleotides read TGTGCCAGCAGCTTAGTAGGGTTAGCGGGGGAGCAGTTCTTC.

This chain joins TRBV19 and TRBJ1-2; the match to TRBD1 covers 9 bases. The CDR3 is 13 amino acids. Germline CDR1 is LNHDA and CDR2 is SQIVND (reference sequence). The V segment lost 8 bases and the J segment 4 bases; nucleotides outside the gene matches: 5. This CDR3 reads CASSGTGFYGYTF. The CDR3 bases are TGTGCCAGTTCCGGGACAGGGTTCTATGGCTACACCTTC.

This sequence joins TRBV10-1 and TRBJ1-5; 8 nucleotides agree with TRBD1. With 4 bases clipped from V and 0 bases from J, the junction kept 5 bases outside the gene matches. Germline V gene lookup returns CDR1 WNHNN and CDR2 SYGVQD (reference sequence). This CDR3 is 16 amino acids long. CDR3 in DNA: TGCGCCAGCAGTGGACAGGGGACTGATAGCAATCAGCCCCAGCATTTT. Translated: CASSGQGTDSNQPQHF.

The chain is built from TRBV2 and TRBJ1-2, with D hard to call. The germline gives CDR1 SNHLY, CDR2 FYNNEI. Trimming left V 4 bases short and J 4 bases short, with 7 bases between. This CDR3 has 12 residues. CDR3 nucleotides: TGTGCCAGCAGTGTTGGCAGCTATGGCTACACCTTC. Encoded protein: CASSVGSYGYTF.

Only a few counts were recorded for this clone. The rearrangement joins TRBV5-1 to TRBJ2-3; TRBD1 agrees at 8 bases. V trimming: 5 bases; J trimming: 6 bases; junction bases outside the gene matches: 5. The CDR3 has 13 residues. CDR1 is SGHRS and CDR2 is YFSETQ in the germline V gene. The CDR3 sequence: CASSSRGPDTQYF. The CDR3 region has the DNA TGCGCCAGCAGTTCCAGGGGGCCGGATACGCAGTATTTT.

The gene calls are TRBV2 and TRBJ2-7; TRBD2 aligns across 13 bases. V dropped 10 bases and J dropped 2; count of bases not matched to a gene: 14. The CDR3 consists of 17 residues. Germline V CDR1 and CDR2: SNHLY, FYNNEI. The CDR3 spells CAIRLAGGPGGAYEQYF. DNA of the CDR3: TGTGCCATTCGACTAGCGGGGGGCCCAGGGGGGGCCTACGAGCAGTACTTC.

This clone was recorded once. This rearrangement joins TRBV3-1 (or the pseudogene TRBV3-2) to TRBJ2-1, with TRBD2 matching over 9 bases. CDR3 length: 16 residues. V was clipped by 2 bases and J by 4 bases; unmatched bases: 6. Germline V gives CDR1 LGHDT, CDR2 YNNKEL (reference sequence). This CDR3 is CASSQTGLAGYNEQFF. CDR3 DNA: TGTGCCAGCAGCCAAACGGGGCTAGCGGGGTACAATGAGCAGTTCTTC.